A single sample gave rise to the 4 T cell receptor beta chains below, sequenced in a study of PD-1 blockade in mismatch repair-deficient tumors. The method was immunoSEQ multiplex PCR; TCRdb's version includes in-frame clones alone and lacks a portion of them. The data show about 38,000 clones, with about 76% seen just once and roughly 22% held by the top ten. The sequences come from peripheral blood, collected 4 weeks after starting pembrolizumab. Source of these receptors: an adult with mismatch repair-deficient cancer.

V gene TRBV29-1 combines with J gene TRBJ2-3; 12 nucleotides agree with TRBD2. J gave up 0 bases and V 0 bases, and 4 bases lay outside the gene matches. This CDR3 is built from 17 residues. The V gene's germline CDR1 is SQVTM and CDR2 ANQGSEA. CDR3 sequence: CSVEEAGTSGSTDTQYF. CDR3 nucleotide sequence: TGCAGCGTTGAAGAGGCCGGGACTAGCGGGAGCACAGATACGCAGTATTTT.

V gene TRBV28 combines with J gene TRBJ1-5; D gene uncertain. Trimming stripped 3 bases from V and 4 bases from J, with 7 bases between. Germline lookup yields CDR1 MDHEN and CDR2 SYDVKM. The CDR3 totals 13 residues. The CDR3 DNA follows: TGTGCCAGCAGTTTCCAGCCTAATCAGCCCCAGCATTTT. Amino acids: CASSFQPNQPQHF.

CDR3 residues: CASSPPTGGVWDTQYF. The CDR3, as DNA: TGTGCCAGCAGTCCGCCGACGGGAGGGGTCTGGGATACGCAGTATTTT. The rearrangement uses TRBV28 and TRBJ2-3; 8 bases match TRBD2. Trimming took 5 bases from V and 6 from J; bases not matched to a gene: 13. This CDR3 is 16 amino acids long. CDR1 MDHEN and CDR2 SYDVKM come from the germline V gene. Using reference TRBV28 and TRBJ2-3 for the parts outside the CDR3, the full variable domain is DVKVTQSSRYLVKRTGEKVFLECVQDMDHENMFWYRQDPGLGLRLIYFSYDVKMKEKGDIPEGYSVSREKKERFSLILESASTNQTSMYLCASSPPTGGVWDTQYFGPGTRLTVL.

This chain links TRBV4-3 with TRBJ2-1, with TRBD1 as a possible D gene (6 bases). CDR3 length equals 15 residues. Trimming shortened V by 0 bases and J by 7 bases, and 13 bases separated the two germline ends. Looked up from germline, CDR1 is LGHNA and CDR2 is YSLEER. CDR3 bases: TGCGCCAGCAGCCAAGAGTCGGGGACAAGAAATGAGCAGTTCTTC. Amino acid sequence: CASSQESGTRNEQFF.